A single sample gave rise to the 3 T cell receptor beta chains below, sequenced in a study of cytomegalovirus exposure and HLA in healthy donors. The PCR was carried out with 60 Vbeta primers and 13 Jbeta primers. Sequencing was performed with immunoSEQ multiplex PCR; in TCRdb, only in-frame clones are kept and a portion is missing. This sample contains about 160,000 clones. Sequencing was performed on PBMCs. The origin of the receptors is a man in his thirties or forties in good health and CMV-seronegative.

V gene TRBV7-8 combines with J gene TRBJ2-5; no reliable D call. CDR3 length: 14 residues. The V and J ends lost 2 bases and 5 bases respectively, with 12 bases between them. Germline V gene lookup returns CDR1 SGHVS and CDR2 FQNEAQ. CDR3 sequence reads: CASSLRILSETQYF. The DNA of the CDR3 is TGTGCCAGCAGCTTACGTATACTGTCGGAGACCCAGTACTTC.

The chain carries TRBV6-5 and TRBJ2-7; D gene unclear. The CDR3 extends over 14 amino acids. Germline CDR1 is MNHEY and CDR2 is SVGAGI. V lost 2 bases and J lost 4, with 12 bases in between. In DNA, the CDR3 is TGTGCCAGCAGTTACCGATCCGAGGCATACGAGCAGTACTTC. Protein product: CASSYRSEAYEQYF.

This chain joins TRBV9 and TRBJ2-1; 11 positions match TRBD2. Trimming took 6 bases from V and 4 from J; bases not matched to a gene: 6. CDR3 length: 15 residues. Germline V CDR1 and CDR2: SGDLS, YYNGEE. CDR3 sequence reads: CASNLGTSGYNEQFF. For the CDR3, the DNA is TGTGCCAGCAACCTAGGGACTAGCGGTTACAATGAGCAGTTCTTC.